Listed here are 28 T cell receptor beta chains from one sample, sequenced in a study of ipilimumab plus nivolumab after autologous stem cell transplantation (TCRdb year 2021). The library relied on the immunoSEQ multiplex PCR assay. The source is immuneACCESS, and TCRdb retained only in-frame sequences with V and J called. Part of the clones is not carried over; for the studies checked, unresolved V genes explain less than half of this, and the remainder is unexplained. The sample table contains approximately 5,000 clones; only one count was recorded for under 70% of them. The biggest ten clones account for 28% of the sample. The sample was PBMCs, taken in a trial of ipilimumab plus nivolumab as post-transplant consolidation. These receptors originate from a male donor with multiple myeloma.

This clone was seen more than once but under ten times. The CDR3 DNA reads TGTGCCAGCAGCTTTGGAGCCGTCCCGGAGACCGCAACTAATGAAAAACTGTTTTTT. This gives the protein CASSFGAVPETATNEKLFF. The V call is TRBV5-5, the J call TRBJ1-4; D not resolved. Looked up from germline, CDR1 is SGHKS and CDR2 is YYEKEE (reference sequence). The CDR3 contains 19 residues. Trimming took 2 bases from V and 0 from J, leaving 20 bases between them.

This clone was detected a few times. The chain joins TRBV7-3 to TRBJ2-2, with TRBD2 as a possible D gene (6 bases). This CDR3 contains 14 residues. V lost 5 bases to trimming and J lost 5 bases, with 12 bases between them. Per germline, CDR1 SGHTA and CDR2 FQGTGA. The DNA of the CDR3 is TGTGCCAGCAGCCTGATAGGAGGGACCGGGGAGCTGTTTTTT. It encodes CASSLIGGTGELFF. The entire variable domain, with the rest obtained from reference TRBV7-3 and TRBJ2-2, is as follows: GAGVSQTPSNKVTEKGKYVELRCDPISGHTALYWYRQSLGQGPEFLIYFQGTGAADDSGLPNDRFFAVRPEGSVSTLKIQRTERGDSAVYLCASSLIGGTGELFFGEGSRLTVL.

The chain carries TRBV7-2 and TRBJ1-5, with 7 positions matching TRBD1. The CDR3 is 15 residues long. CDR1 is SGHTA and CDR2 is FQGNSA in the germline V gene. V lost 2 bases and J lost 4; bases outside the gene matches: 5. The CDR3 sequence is CASSLMGQTNQPQHF. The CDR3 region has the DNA TGTGCCAGCAGCTTAATGGGACAGACTAATCAGCCCCAGCATTTT.

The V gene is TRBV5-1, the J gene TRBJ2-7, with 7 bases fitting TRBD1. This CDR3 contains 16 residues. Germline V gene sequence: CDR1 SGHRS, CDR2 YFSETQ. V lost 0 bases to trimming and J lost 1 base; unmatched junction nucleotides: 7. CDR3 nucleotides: TGCGCCAGCAGCTTGGAAACAGGGGATCCTTCCTACGAGCAGTACTTC. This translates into CASSLETGDPSYEQYF.

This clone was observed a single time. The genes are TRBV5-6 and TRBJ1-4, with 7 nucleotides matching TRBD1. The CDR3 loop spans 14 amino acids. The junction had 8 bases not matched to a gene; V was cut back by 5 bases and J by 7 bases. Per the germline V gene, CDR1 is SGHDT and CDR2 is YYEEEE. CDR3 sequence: CASRQTGTGEKLFF. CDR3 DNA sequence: TGTGCCAGCAGACAGACAGGGACGGGTGAAAAACTGTTTTTT.

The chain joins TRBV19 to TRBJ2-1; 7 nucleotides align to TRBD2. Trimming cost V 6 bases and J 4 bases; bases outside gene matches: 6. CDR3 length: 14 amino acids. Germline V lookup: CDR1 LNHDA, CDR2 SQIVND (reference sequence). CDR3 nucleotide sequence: TGTGCCAGTAGGGCGGGAGTGGCTTACAATGAGCAGTTCTTC. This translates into CASRAGVAYNEQFF.

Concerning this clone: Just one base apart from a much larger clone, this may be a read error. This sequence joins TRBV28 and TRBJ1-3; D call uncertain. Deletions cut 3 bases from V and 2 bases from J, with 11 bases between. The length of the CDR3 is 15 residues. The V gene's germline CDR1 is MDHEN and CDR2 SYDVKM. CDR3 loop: CASSFKSSTGNTIYF. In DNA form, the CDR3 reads TGTGCCAGCAGTTTTAAGAGCTCGACTGGAAACACCATATATTTT.

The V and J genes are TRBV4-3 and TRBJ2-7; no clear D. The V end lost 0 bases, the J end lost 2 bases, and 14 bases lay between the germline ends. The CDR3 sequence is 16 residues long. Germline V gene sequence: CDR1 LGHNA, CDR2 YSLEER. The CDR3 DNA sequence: TGCGCCAGCAGCCAAGATCACGCGACGCCTACCTACGAGCAGTACTTC. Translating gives CASSQDHATPTYEQYF.

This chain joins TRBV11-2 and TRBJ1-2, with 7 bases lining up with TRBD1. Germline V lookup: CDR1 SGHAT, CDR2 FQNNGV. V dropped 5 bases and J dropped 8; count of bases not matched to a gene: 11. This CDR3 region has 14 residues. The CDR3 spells CASSLPGQILGYTF. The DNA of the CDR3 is TGTGCCAGCAGCCTTCCGGGACAGATCTTAGGCTACACCTTC.

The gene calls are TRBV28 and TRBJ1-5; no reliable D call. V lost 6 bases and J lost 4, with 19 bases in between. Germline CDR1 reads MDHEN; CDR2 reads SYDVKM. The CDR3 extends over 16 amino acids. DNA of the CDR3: TGTGCCAGCAGATCCTCGTCCCGGGGTGGAAATCAGCCCCAGCATTTT. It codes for CASRSSSRGGNQPQHF.

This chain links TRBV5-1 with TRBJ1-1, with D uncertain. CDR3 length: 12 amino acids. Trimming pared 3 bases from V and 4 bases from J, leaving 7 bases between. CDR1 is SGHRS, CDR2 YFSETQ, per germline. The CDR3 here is CASSSQGTEAFF. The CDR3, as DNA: TGCGCCAGCAGCTCACAAGGCACTGAAGCTTTCTTT.

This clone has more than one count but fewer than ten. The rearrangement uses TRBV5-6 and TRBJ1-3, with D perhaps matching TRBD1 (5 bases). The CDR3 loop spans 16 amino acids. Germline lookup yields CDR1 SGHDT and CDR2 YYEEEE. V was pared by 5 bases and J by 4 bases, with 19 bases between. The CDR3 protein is CASRQGPEIRGNTIYF. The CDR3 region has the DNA TGTGCCAGCAGGCAGGGCCCGGAGATTAGGGGAAACACCATATATTTT.

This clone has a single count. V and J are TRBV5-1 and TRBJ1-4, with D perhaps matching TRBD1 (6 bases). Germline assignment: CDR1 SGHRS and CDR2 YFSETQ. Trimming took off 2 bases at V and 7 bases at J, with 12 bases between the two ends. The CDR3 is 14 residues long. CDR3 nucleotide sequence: TGCGCCAGCAGCTTTTCAGGGGCAGGTGAAAAACTGTTTTTT. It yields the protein CASSFSGAGEKLFF.

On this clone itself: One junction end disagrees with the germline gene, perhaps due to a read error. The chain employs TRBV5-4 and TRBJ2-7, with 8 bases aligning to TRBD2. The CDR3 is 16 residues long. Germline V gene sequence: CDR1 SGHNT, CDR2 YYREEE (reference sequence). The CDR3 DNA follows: TGCGCCAGCAGCCCAGCCGTTGCGGGGGGACTCTACGAGCAGTACTTC. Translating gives CASSPAVAGGLYEQYF.

The CDR3 here is CASSPGAGPRNEQFF. CDR3 nucleotide sequence: TGTGCCAGCAGTCCCGGGGCAGGGCCACGCAATGAGCAGTTCTTC. This chain links TRBV6-5 with TRBJ2-1, with D possibly being TRBD1 or TRBD2 (5 bases each). The germline V gene encodes CDR1 MNHEY and CDR2 SVGAGI. CDR3 size: 15 residues. Deletions cut 5 bases from V and 6 bases from J, with 17 bases between.

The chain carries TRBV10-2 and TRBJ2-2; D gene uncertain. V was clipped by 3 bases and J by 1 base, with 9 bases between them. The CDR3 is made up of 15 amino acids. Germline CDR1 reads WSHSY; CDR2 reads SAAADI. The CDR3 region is CASSDLFKNTGELFF. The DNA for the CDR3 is TGCGCCAGCAGTGACCTCTTCAAGAACACCGGGGAGCTGTTTTTT.

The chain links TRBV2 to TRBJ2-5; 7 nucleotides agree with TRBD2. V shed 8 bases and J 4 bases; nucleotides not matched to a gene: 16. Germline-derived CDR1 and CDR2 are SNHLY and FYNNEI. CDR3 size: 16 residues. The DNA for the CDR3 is TGTGCCAGCGCCGCTGGGGAGGGGAGCGGTCGAGAGACCCAGTACTTC. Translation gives CASAAGEGSGRETQYF. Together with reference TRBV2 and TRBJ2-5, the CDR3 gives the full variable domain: EPEVTQTPSHQVTQMGQEVILRCVPISNHLYFYWYRQILGQKVEFLVSFYNNEISEKSEIFDDQFSVERPDGSNFTLKIRSTKLEDSAMYFCASAAGEGSGRETQYFGPGTRLLVL.

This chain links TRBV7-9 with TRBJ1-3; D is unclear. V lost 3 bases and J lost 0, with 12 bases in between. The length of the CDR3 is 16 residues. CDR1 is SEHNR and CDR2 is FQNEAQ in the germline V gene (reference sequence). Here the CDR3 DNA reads TGTGCCAGCAGCTTGGGCCCTACTCTCTCTGGAAACACCATATATTTT. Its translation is CASSLGPTLSGNTIYF.

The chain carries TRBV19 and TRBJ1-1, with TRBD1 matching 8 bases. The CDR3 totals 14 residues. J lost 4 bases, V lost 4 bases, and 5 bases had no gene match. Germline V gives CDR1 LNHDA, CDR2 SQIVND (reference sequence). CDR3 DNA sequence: TGTGCCAGTAGTACGACAGGGGTTGGCACTGAAGCTTTCTTT. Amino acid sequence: CASSTTGVGTEAFF.

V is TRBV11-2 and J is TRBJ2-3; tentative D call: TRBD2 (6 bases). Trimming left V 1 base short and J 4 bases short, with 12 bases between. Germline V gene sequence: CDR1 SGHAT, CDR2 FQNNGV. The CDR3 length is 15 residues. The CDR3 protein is CASSLVGGLADTQYF. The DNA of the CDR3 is TGTGCCAGCAGCTTAGTTGGGGGACTGGCAGATACGCAGTATTTT.

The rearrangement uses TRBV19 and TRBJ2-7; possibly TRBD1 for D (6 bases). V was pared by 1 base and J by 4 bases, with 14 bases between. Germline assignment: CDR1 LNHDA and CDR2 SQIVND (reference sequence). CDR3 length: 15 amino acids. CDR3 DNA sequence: TGTGCCAGTAGTATAGGAGGGACAAGTTCGTACGAGCAGTACTTC. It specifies CASSIGGTSSYEQYF. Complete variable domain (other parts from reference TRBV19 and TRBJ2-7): DGGITQSPKYLFRKEGQNVTLSCEQNLNHDAMYWYRQDPGQGLRLIYYSQIVNDFQKGDIAEGYSVSREKKESFPLTVTSAQKNPTAFYLCASSIGGTSSYEQYFGPGTRLTVT.

CDR3 DNA sequence: TGTGCCAGCACTGTCAGCGGCAGCTCCTACAATGAGCAGTTCTTC. The encoded protein is CASTVSGSSYNEQFF. J is TRBJ2-1 and V is TRBV9; D is possibly TRBD2 (5 bases). V lost 6 bases to trimming and J lost 0 bases, with 13 bases between them. Germline V gives CDR1 SGDLS, CDR2 YYNGEE. The CDR3 is made up of 15 amino acids.

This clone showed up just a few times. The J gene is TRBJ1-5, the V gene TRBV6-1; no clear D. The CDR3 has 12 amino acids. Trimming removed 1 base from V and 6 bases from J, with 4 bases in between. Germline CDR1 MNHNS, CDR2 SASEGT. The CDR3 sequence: CASSEGSQPQHF. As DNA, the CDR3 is TGTGCCAGCAGTGAAGGGAGTCAGCCCCAGCATTTT.

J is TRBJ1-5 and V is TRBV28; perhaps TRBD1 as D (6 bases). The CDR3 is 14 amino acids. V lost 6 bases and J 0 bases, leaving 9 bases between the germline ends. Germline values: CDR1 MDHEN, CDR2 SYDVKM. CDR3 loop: CASRHRDSNQPQHF. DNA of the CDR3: TGTGCCAGCAGACACAGGGATAGCAATCAGCCCCAGCATTTT.

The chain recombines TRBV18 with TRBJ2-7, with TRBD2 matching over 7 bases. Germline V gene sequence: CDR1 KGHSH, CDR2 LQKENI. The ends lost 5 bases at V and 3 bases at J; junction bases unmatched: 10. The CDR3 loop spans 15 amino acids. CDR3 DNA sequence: TGTGCCAGCTCAGGCTCTATTGAGCGGGGCTACGAGCAGTACTTC. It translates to CASSGSIERGYEQYF.

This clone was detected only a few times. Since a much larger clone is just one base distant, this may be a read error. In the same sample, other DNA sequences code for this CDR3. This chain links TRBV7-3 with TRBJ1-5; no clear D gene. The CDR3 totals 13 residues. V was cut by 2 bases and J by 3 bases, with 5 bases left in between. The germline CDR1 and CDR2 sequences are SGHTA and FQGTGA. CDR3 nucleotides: TGTGCCAGCAGCTTAGGCCCCAATCAGCCCCAGCATTTT. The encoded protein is CASSLGPNQPQHF.

In DNA form, the CDR3 reads TGTGCCAGCAGCGTAGCTACCCAGGCTACCTCCCCGCAGTATTTT. It encodes CASSVATQATSPQYF. The chain joins TRBV9 to TRBJ2-3; D not certain. Trimming shortened V by 0 bases and J by 10 bases, and 18 bases separated the two germline ends. The CDR3 consists of 15 residues. Germline values: CDR1 SGDLS, CDR2 YYNGEE.

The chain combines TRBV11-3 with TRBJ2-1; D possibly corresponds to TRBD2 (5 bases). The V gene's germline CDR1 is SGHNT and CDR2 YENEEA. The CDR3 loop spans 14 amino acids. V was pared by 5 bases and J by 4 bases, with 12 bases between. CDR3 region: CASSPSFGYNEQFF. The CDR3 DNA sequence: TGTGCCAGCAGCCCTAGCTTCGGGTACAATGAGCAGTTCTTC.